Below are 23 T cell receptor beta chains sequenced from a single sample in a study of T-cell memory formation after mild COVID-19. TCRdb redid the calling of the 5' RACE reads with MiXCR, one entry per CDR3 protein. The repertoire holds 260,000 or so distinct CDR3 sequences, over 15% seen once, with under 25% in the top ten. Sequenced input: PBMCs or a T cell subset sorted from them (not recorded which). All receptors come from a man aged 18 to 29 who had mild COVID-19 (a few samples of this study predate the infection). Cell type and time point are not known.

CDR3 bases: TGTGCCAGTAAACGGACAGTTGCAACTAATGAAAAACTGTTTTTT. Its translation is CASKRTVATNEKLFF. The chain carries TRBV19 and TRBJ1-4, with D perhaps TRBD1 (6 bases). The CDR3 is 15 amino acids. Germline CDR1 LNHDA, CDR2 SQIVND (reference sequence). V lost 7 bases to trimming and J lost 0 bases, with 12 bases between them.

This clonotype was recorded at least ten times. The chain is built from TRBV2 and TRBJ2-1, with D perhaps TRBD2 (6 bases). CDR3 length equals 16 residues. The germline V and J ends were trimmed by 6 bases and 9 bases, with 24 bases remaining between them. Germline CDR1 reads SNHLY; CDR2 reads FYNNEI. CDR3 DNA: TGTGCCAGCAGCGGAACCTGGGACTGGTCTGGGGGTGAGCAGTTCTTC. It is translated as CASSGTWDWSGGEQFF.

This clonotype was detected a few times. The rearrangement uses TRBV6-5 and TRBJ2-7, with a weak D call TRBD2 (5 bases). This CDR3 region has 17 residues. The germline CDR1 and CDR2 sequences are MNHEY and SVGAGI. Deletions cut 9 bases from V and 0 bases from J, with 24 bases between. CDR3 in DNA: TGTGCCAGACCCGCCCTCGGGAAAATTTGGTGCTCCTACGAGCAGTACTTC. Translation gives CARPALGKIWCSYEQYF.

The chain has TRBV25-1 and TRBJ1-2; D is unresolved. The germline V and J ends were trimmed by 2 bases and 3 bases, with 7 bases remaining between them. This CDR3 is built from 13 residues. CDR1 MGHDK and CDR2 SYGVNS come from the germline V gene. In DNA form, the CDR3 reads TGTGCCAGCAGTGAAGGCCCCTACTATGGCTACACCTTC. Residues: CASSEGPYYGYTF.

This clonotype was counted ten times or more. This chain joins TRBV27 and TRBJ1-3; D is undetermined. CDR3 length: 14 residues. Germline V gene lookup returns CDR1 MNHEY and CDR2 SMNVEV (reference sequence). Trimming took off 1 base at V and 9 bases at J, with 13 bases between the two ends. The CDR3 nucleotides read TGTGCCAGCAGTTTATTACCAGGTCTCAGCACCATATATTTT. Translated: CASSLLPGLSTIYF.

In its sample, this clonotype was seen a few times. The rearrangement links TRBV7-9 to TRBJ2-1; D perhaps matches TRBD2 (5 bases). Trimming cost V 1 base and J 8 bases, with 15 bases left between them. Germline V gene data show CDR1 as SEHNR and CDR2 as FQNEAQ (reference sequence). The CDR3 is 15 residues long. Here the CDR3 DNA reads TGTGCCAGCAGCTTAGGAGGAGGTGTCCTCGATGAGCAGTTCTTC. It translates to CASSLGGGVLDEQFF. The full variable domain, in which reference TRBV7-9 and TRBJ2-1 provide the parts outside the CDR3, is DTGVSQNPRHKITKRGQNVTFRCDPISEHNRLYWYRQTLGQGPEFLTYFQNEAQLEKSRLLSDRFSAERPKGSFSTLEIQRTEQGDSAMYLCASSLGGGVLDEQFFGPGTRLTVL.

This clonotype was observed a few times. The chain employs TRBV29-1 and TRBJ1-1; TRBD1 matches 9 bases. Trimming cost V 7 bases and J 0 bases; bases outside gene matches: 6. The CDR3 contains 14 residues. From germline, CDR1 is SQVTM and CDR2 ANQGSEA. Written as DNA, the CDR3 is TGCAGCGCCCCGGGACAGGGAATGAACACTGAAGCTTTCTTT. It specifies CSAPGQGMNTEAFF. The full variable domain, its missing parts supplied by reference TRBV29-1 and TRBJ1-1, is SAVISQKPSRDICQRGTSLTIQCQVDSQVTMMFWYRQQPGQSLTLIATANQGSEATYESGFVIDKFPISRPNLTFSTLTVSNMSPEDSSIYLCSAPGQGMNTEAFFGQGTRLTVV.

Comments on this clonotype: This may come from a read error, since a much larger clone is one base off. This chain uses TRBV14 with TRBJ2-3, with 13 nucleotides matching TRBD2. The germline gives CDR1 SGHDN, CDR2 FVKESK. The CDR3 is 15 residues long. For the CDR3, the DNA is TGTGCCAGCAGCCAAACTAGCGGGGGGGCAGATACGCATTATTTT. Its protein product is CASSQTSGGADTHYF.

This clonotype has just a few counts. This chain uses TRBV4-1 with TRBJ2-3; the D is unclear. Germline V lookup: CDR1 MGHRA, CDR2 YSYEKL. With 4 bases removed from V and 9 bases from J, the gap between germline ends came to 14 bases. This CDR3 region has 13 residues. The CDR3 DNA is TGCGCCAGCAGCCCCTTGGGCCTGACAACGCAGTATTTT. This gives the protein CASSPLGLTTQYF.

This clonotype was counted a few times. V usage is TRBV6-5 and J usage is TRBJ2-5; 9 nucleotides align to TRBD1. CDR3 length equals 15 residues. Germline loops: CDR1 MNHEY, CDR2 SVGAGI. The V and J ends lost 6 bases and 8 bases, in that order; junction bases with no gene match: 13. CDR3: CASSRPGQGKRTQYF. The CDR3 DNA is TGTGCCAGCAGCCGCCCGGGACAGGGCAAGAGAACCCAGTACTTC.

This clonotype was counted between two and nine times. The V gene is TRBV29-1, the J gene TRBJ1-1; D unclear. V lost 0 bases to trimming and J lost 6 bases, with 8 bases between them. The germline CDR1 and CDR2 sequences are SQVTM and ANQGSEA. The CDR3 is made up of 12 amino acids. CDR3: CSVEELRAEAFF. The CDR3, as DNA: TGCAGCGTTGAAGAATTACGGGCTGAAGCTTTCTTT.

A few counts support this clonotype. The rearrangement links TRBV7-3 to TRBJ2-6; D gene ambiguous. V was pared by 2 bases and J by 0 bases, with 8 bases between. The CDR3 contains 16 residues. Germline V gene data show CDR1 as SGHTA and CDR2 as FQGTGA. CDR3 nucleotide sequence: TGTGCCAGCAGCTTACAGTCTAGCTCTGGGGCCAACGTCCTGACTTTC. It translates to CASSLQSSSGANVLTF. Looking up the rest from reference TRBV7-3 and TRBJ2-6 gives the full variable domain: GAGVSQTPSNKVTEKGKYVELRCDPISGHTALYWYRQSLGQGPEFLIYFQGTGAADDSGLPNDRFFAVRPEGSVSTLKIQRTERGDSAVYLCASSLQSSSGANVLTFGAGSRLTVL.

This clonotype has a handful of counts. V gene TRBV12-3 or TRBV12-4 combines with J gene TRBJ1-1; 9 bases agree with TRBD1. Losses at the gene ends were 5 bases for V and 4 bases for J; bases not matched to a gene: 14. The CDR3 has 17 amino acids. The DNA of the CDR3 is TGTGCCAGCAGTGATACCGGGACAGGGTATTTTTCCACTGAAGCTTTCTTT. Protein sequence: CASSDTGTGYFSTEAFF.

This clonotype was seen only a few times. The V call is TRBV4-1, the J call TRBJ1-4; D unresolved. Trimming took 3 bases from V and 6 from J, leaving 5 bases between them. Germline V lookup: CDR1 MGHRA, CDR2 YSYEKL. CDR3 size: 12 residues. CDR3 coding DNA: TGCGCCAGCAGCCAGCCCTATGAAAAACTGTTTTTT. This encodes CASSQPYEKLFF.

This clonotype was counted only a few times. Here the CDR3 reads CASRGTAQETQYF. CDR3 sequence (DNA): TGTGCCAGTAGGGGGACAGCACAAGAGACCCAGTACTTC. The J gene is TRBJ2-5, the V gene TRBV19, with 7 bases fitting TRBD1. V trimming: 6 bases; J trimming: 2 bases; junction bases outside the gene matches: 3. This CDR3 has 13 amino acids. CDR1 and CDR2 (germline): LNHDA, SQIVND (reference sequence).

This clonotype has more than one count but fewer than ten. This chain links TRBV29-1 with TRBJ2-5, with 7 bases that match TRBD1. The CDR3 totals 15 residues. V was clipped by 1 base and J by 5 bases; unmatched bases: 10. CDR1 is SQVTM and CDR2 is ANQGSEA in the germline V gene. In DNA, the CDR3 is TGCAGCGTTGAAGTAGGTAGGGGGCGCCGGGAGACCCAGTACTTC. Translation: CSVEVGRGRRETQYF.

The chain couples TRBV9 to TRBJ1-1, with D tentatively TRBD1 (5 bases). Germline V lookup: CDR1 SGDLS, CDR2 YYNGEE. Trimming took off 0 bases at V and 8 bases at J, with 8 bases between the two ends. The CDR3 consists of 12 residues. The CDR3 nucleotides read TGTGCCAGCAGCGTAGATGGGGGAGAAGCTTTCTTT. Its protein is CASSVDGGEAFF.

In this sample, this clonotype turned up a few times. CDR3 loop: CASSLPGAYTEAFF. The DNA for the CDR3 is TGTGCCAGCAGTTTGCCGGGGGCTTACACTGAAGCTTTCTTT. The chain employs TRBV6-2 or TRBV6-3 and TRBJ1-1, with D possibly being TRBD1 (6 bases). V was trimmed by 4 bases and J by 3 bases, leaving 12 bases between them. The CDR3 contains 14 residues. In germline, CDR1 is MNHEY, CDR2 SVGEGT.

CDR3 sequence (DNA): TGTGCCAGCAGCTTCCGGCCGGGGGATCAGCCCCAGCATTTT. Amino acid sequence: CASSFRPGDQPQHF. This chain links TRBV7-8 with TRBJ1-5; possible D gene TRBD1, 5 bases. Germline V gene data show CDR1 as SGHVS and CDR2 as FQNEAQ. V lost 3 bases to trimming and J lost 5 bases, with 11 bases between them. The CDR3 spans 14 residues.

This clonotype was detected only a few times. The genes are TRBV4-1 and TRBJ2-3; D tentatively reads TRBD1 or TRBD2 (5 bases each). V lost 1 base and J lost 3, with 17 bases in between. Per germline, CDR1 MGHRA and CDR2 YSYEKL. The CDR3 spans 17 residues. Written as DNA, the CDR3 is TGCGCCAGCAGCCAAGCCGGGGCGACGGTTCCTACAGATACGCAGTATTTT. Translation: CASSQAGATVPTDTQYF.

The chain is built from TRBV5-1 and TRBJ2-3; 8 bases match TRBD2. This CDR3 is 17 amino acids long. Germline CDR1 reads SGHRS; CDR2 reads YFSETQ. V lost 2 bases and J lost 1; bases outside the gene matches: 9. CDR3 nucleotide sequence: TGCGCCAGCAGCTTCAGCGGGGGCGGAGTCCGCACAGATACGCAGTATTTT. Amino acid sequence: CASSFSGGGVRTDTQYF.

This sequence joins TRBV20-1 and TRBJ2-5; possibly TRBD2 for D (7 bases). CDR3 size: 13 residues. V was trimmed by 6 bases and J by 5 bases, leaving 16 bases between them. Germline CDR1 is DFQATT and CDR2 is SNEGSKA (reference sequence). CDR3 DNA sequence: TGCAGTGCCCCAGGACAGCGGGGCGAGACCCAGTACTTC. It is translated as CSAPGQRGETQYF.

In its sample, this clonotype was seen a few times. Germline is not matched at one junction end, which may reflect a read error. The J gene is TRBJ1-2, the V gene TRBV29-1; D is undetermined. The CDR3 contains 10 residues. Germline CDR1 SQVTM, CDR2 ANQGSEA. CDR3 sequence reads: CSVAEGGHTF. CDR3 in DNA: TGCAGCGTTGCGGAGGGTGGCCACACCTTC.